A single sample is the source of the 20 T cell receptor beta chains below, sequenced in a study of metastatic and nonmetastatic thyroid tumors. The entire patient cohort was treatment-naive prior to thyroid surgery. TCRdb re-called clones via MiXCR from the PCR reads. The sample lists 50,000 or so clones, around 21% occurring once. Material: blood. These receptor sequences come from a male donor with papillary thyroid cancer or a benign thyroid nodule (not recorded which). Some clones in this sample may be carry-over from other donors' samples.

Ten or more counts support this clone. The CDR3 DNA reads TGTGCCAGCAGCACCGCCTCAGGTTTTTTTACTGAAGCTTTCTTT. The encoded protein is CASSTASGFFTEAFF. The gene calls are TRBV5-8 and TRBJ1-1, with no clear D. With 4 bases removed from V and 5 bases from J, the gap between germline ends came to 18 bases. CDR3 length: 15 residues. CDR1 is SGHTS and CDR2 is YDEGEE in the germline V gene.

This clone has a count of ten or more. This chain uses TRBV18 with TRBJ1-5; possible D gene TRBD1, 5 bases. The germline V gene has CDR1 KGHSH and CDR2 LQKENI. This CDR3 spans 16 amino acids. V lost 3 bases, J lost 6 bases, and 18 bases lay in between. The CDR3 nucleotides read TGTGCCAGCTCACCCCCGGGGGTTCAGGGAGGTCAGCCCCAGCATTTT. Amino acids: CASSPPGVQGGQPQHF.

There are a few counts of this clone. This chain uses TRBV2 with TRBJ1-2; tentative D call: TRBD1 (5 bases). The V and J ends lost 8 bases and 2 bases respectively, with 12 bases between them. The CDR3 runs to 13 residues. Germline V gives CDR1 SNHLY, CDR2 FYNNEI. The CDR3 DNA reads as TGTGCCAGCCTACAGGAGCCCAACTATGGCTACACCTTC. Translated, it gives CASLQEPNYGYTF.

The chain employs TRBV27 and TRBJ1-6, with D possibly TRBD1 on 5 matching bases. The V gene lost 7 bases and the J gene lost 9 bases, with 16 bases spanning the gap. The V gene's germline CDR1 is MNHEY and CDR2 SMNVEV (reference sequence). This CDR3 has 14 residues. The DNA of the CDR3 is TGTGCCAGCAAATCGGGACTAATGGGTTCACCCCTCCACTTT. It translates to CASKSGLMGSPLHF.

This clone was detected a few times. The V and J genes are TRBV12-5 and TRBJ2-7; D may be TRBD2 (6 bases). V was trimmed by 5 bases and J by 3 bases, leaving 14 bases between them. The CDR3 spans 14 residues. CDR1 is LGHNT, CDR2 FRNRAP, per germline. The CDR3 DNA is TGTGCTAGTGGTATGGGGTGGGGAGGCTACGAGCAGTACTTC. Translation gives CASGMGWGGYEQYF.

V is TRBV20-1 and J is TRBJ2-7, with TRBD1 as a possible D gene (6 bases). The CDR3 has 15 residues. Trimming shortened V by 3 bases and J by 1 base, and 16 bases separated the two germline ends. Looked up from germline, CDR1 is DFQATT and CDR2 is SNEGSKA (reference sequence). The CDR3 region has the DNA TGCAGTGCTAGGGCCCCCCCAGACAGGTCCTACGAGCAGTACTTC. It specifies CSARAPPDRSYEQYF.

A note on this clone: This may be a read error, as it is one base from a much larger clone. The rearrangement joins TRBV18 to TRBJ2-5; D is unclear. The DNA matches TRBJ2-1 better at its end, which makes the J call doubtful. The CDR3 length is 12 residues. The germline V gene encodes CDR1 KGHSH and CDR2 LQKENI. DNA for the CDR3: TGTGCCAGCTCAAGGGCGTGGATTGAGCAGTTCTTC. Its protein product is CASSRAWIEQFF.

This chain joins TRBV20-1 and TRBJ1-3; a weak D match, TRBD1 (6 bases). V was clipped by 3 bases and J by 0 bases, with 12 bases between them. The CDR3 spans 15 residues. The germline CDR1 and CDR2 sequences are DFQATT and SNEGSKA (reference sequence). The CDR3 DNA reads as TGCAGTGCTAGTCCCACAGGGAACTCTGGAAACACCATATATTTT. Translated: CSASPTGNSGNTIYF.

V gene TRBV6-2 or TRBV6-3 combines with J gene TRBJ2-1; D is perhaps TRBD2 (6 bases). V was trimmed by 5 bases and J by 6 bases, leaving 23 bases between them. The CDR3 runs to 17 residues. Per the germline V gene, CDR1 is MNHEY and CDR2 is SVGEGT. CDR3 amino acids: CASSPWGRRLLRNEQFF. The CDR3 DNA sequence: TGTGCCAGCAGTCCTTGGGGGAGGCGTCTACTACGCAATGAGCAGTTCTTC.

This clone showed up just once. An end of the junction differs from the germline gene, which may be a read error. V is TRBV5-1 and J is TRBJ2-7; the D call may be TRBD1 or TRBD2 (5 bases each). The CDR3 spans 14 residues. Germline V gene sequence: CDR1 SGHRS, CDR2 YFSETQ. The CDR3 bases are TGCTCCAGCAGCTCGGGAAGGGGTCCCTACGATCAGTACTTC. It yields the protein CSSSSGRGPYDQYF. Supplemented by reference TRBV5-1 and TRBJ2-7, the full variable domain reads KAGVTQTPRYLIKTRGQQVTLSCSPISGHRSVSWYQQTPGQGLQFLFEYFSETQRNKGNFPGRFSGRQFSNSRSEMNVSTLELGDSALYLCSSSSGRGPYDQYFGPGTRLTVT.

The chain carries TRBV5-6 and TRBJ1-6; a weak D match, TRBD1 (5 bases). Germline V CDR1 and CDR2: SGHDT, YYEEEE. The CDR3 contains 16 residues. The V gene lost 3 bases and the J gene lost 0 bases, with 10 bases spanning the gap. The CDR3 nucleotides are TGTGCCAGCAGCTCCACGGGGGGCTCCTATAATTCACCCCTCCACTTT. Amino acids: CASSSTGGSYNSPLHF.

This chain links TRBV11-3 with TRBJ1-3; tentatively, D is TRBD1 (5 bases). V dropped 2 bases and J dropped 6 bases, with 11 bases sitting between them. The CDR3 runs 14 residues. Germline V gene data show CDR1 as SGHNT and CDR2 as YENEEA. The CDR3 nucleotides are TGTGCCAGCAGCTTAACGGGGGGTGAAAACACCATATATTTT. As protein: CASSLTGGENTIYF. The full variable domain, rest sourced from reference TRBV11-3 and TRBJ1-3, is EAGVVQSPRYKIIEKKQPVAFWCNPISGHNTLYWYLQNLGQGPELLIRYENEEAVDDSQLPKDRFSAERLKGVDSTLKIQPAELGDSAVYLCASSLTGGENTIYFGEGSWLTVV.

The sample holds a few counts of this clone. A much larger clone differs from this one at a single base, so this may be a read error. This rearrangement joins TRBV11-1 to TRBJ2-3; D gene unclear. CDR1 and CDR2 from the germline V gene are SGHAT and FQDESV (reference sequence). The V end was cut by 3 bases, the J end by 0 bases, with 13 bases between. This CDR3 spans 16 amino acids. CDR3 sequence: CASSFYADFSTDTQYF. The CDR3 DNA follows: TGTGCCAGCAGCTTTTATGCAGACTTTAGCACAGATACGCAGTATTTT.

The V gene is TRBV20-1, the J gene TRBJ1-1; possibly TRBD1 for D (6 bases). V gave up 0 bases and J gave up 7 bases, with 18 bases separating them. CDR3 length: 15 amino acids. Germline V gene lookup returns CDR1 DFQATT and CDR2 SNEGSKA (reference sequence). The CDR3 coding sequence is TGCAGTGCTAGAGAATCTGGACCGGGGGCCGGTGAAGCTTTCTTT. This sequence encodes CSARESGPGAGEAFF.

Ten or more counts support this clone. This sequence joins TRBV27 and TRBJ2-1; 7 bases fit TRBD2. Trimming removed 3 bases from V and 12 bases from J; junction bases left unmatched: 5. The length of the CDR3 is 12 residues. CDR1 MNHEY and CDR2 SMNVEV come from the germline V gene (reference sequence). The CDR3 protein is CASSFGASGQFF. CDR3 coding DNA: TGTGCCAGCAGTTTTGGTGCTAGCGGGCAGTTCTTC.

This clone was observed at least ten times. Other DNA sequences in this sample translate to the same CDR3. This chain connects TRBV9 to TRBJ2-1, with TRBD2 identical over 7 bases. The V gene end was trimmed by 0 bases and the J gene end by 8 bases; junction bases not matched to a gene: 8. The CDR3 consists of 15 residues. From germline, CDR1 is SGDLS and CDR2 YYNGEE. CDR3: CASSVGEGRWHEQFF. CDR3 DNA sequence: TGTGCCAGCAGCGTAGGGGAGGGGCGATGGCATGAGCAGTTCTTC.

This clone was observed many times. The rearrangement uses TRBV14 and TRBJ2-7; possibly TRBD1 for D (8 bases). This CDR3 spans 13 amino acids. V lost 11 bases and J lost 4, with 18 bases in between. Germline CDR1 and CDR2: SGHDN and FVKESK. CDR3 coding DNA: TGTGCCGGATTCACAGGGGGAGGGTACGAGCAGTACTTC. Translation gives CAGFTGGGYEQYF.

This clone was recorded at least ten times. The chain carries TRBV19 and TRBJ2-4; no clear D. The CDR3 contains 15 residues. The germline gives CDR1 LNHDA, CDR2 SQIVND (reference sequence). Trimming removed 4 bases at V and 0 bases at J, with 10 bases between. The CDR3 sequence is CASSSSSIAKNIQYF. The CDR3 DNA sequence: TGTGCCAGTAGTAGCTCTTCAATAGCCAAAAACATTCAGTACTTC.

This clone was observed many times. The chain uses TRBV20-1 and TRBJ2-3; 12 bases align to TRBD2. The length of the CDR3 is 15 residues. V was pared by 0 bases and J by 7 bases, with 5 bases of the junction left unmatched. Germline V gene data show CDR1 as DFQATT and CDR2 as SNEGSKA (reference sequence). CDR3 DNA sequence: TGCAGTGCTAGAGACCCGACTAGCGGGGGAAATACGCAGTATTTT. Translating gives CSARDPTSGGNTQYF.

The chain couples TRBV5-1 to TRBJ1-1; maybe TRBD1 (6 bases). With 4 bases removed from V and 3 bases from J, the gap between germline ends came to 13 bases. The CDR3 has 14 amino acids. Per the germline V gene, CDR1 is SGHRS and CDR2 is YFSETQ. The CDR3 loop is CASSHLQGDTEAFF. DNA for the CDR3: TGCGCCAGCAGCCACTTACAGGGAGACACTGAAGCTTTCTTT.